These 9 T cell receptor beta chains were all obtained from the same sample, sequenced in a study of cytomegalovirus exposure and HLA in healthy donors. The PCR ran on 60 Vbeta and 13 Jbeta primers. Sequencing was performed with immunoSEQ multiplex PCR; in TCRdb, only in-frame clones are kept and a portion is missing. Altogether about 79,000 clones are present, just over 70% being singletons, with the ten largest covering around 8%. What was sequenced was PBMCs. Receptor source: a man in his sixties in good health and CMV-seronegative.

V is TRBV27 and J is TRBJ2-1; D perhaps matches TRBD1 (6 bases). Looked up from germline, CDR1 is MNHEY and CDR2 is SMNVEV (reference sequence). The CDR3 has 15 residues. The ends were cut back, 4 bases at V and 3 bases at J, with 13 bases in the middle. CDR3 DNA sequence: TGTGCCAGCAGTTGGCAGGGGACAAACTACAATGAGCAGTTCTTC. Encoded protein: CASSWQGTNYNEQFF.

V is TRBV2 and J is TRBJ2-1, with D possibly TRBD2 on 5 matching bases. This CDR3 is built from 13 residues. CDR1 is SNHLY and CDR2 is FYNNEI in the germline V gene. V lost 8 bases, J lost 3 bases, and 11 bases lay in between. This chain's CDR3 is CASADYDYNEQFF. CDR3 DNA sequence: TGTGCCAGCGCAGACTATGACTACAATGAGCAGTTCTTC.

The rearrangement links TRBV29-1 to TRBJ2-1; 15 bases agree with TRBD2. This CDR3 has 17 amino acids. The V segment lost 5 bases and the J segment 1 base; nucleotides outside the gene matches: 6. Germline V lookup: CDR1 SQVTM, CDR2 ANQGSEA. The CDR3 sequence: CSVFPGLAGGSYNEQFF. CDR3 nucleotide sequence: TGCAGCGTTTTCCCGGGACTAGCGGGGGGATCCTACAATGAGCAGTTCTTC.

This clone was counted a few times. The chain uses TRBV28 and TRBJ2-7, with D possibly TRBD2 on 6 matching bases. V lost 10 bases to trimming and J lost 0 bases, with 22 bases between them. The CDR3 covers 16 residues. Germline V gene lookup returns CDR1 MDHEN and CDR2 SYDVKM. The CDR3 sequence: CAKRLAVHASSYEQYF. DNA of the CDR3: TGTGCCAAAAGATTAGCGGTCCATGCGAGCTCCTACGAGCAGTACTTC.

The rearrangement uses TRBV29-1 and TRBJ2-4, with D perhaps TRBD1 (6 bases). V lost 2 bases and J lost 0, with 11 bases in between. Germline V gene lookup returns CDR1 SQVTM and CDR2 ANQGSEA. The CDR3 is 15 residues long. The DNA for the CDR3 is TGCAGCGTTGAATCCCGGACAGTAGCCAAAAACATTCAGTACTTC. Translated, it gives CSVESRTVAKNIQYF.

The V and J genes are TRBV7-2 and TRBJ2-3; 9 bases fit TRBD2. This CDR3 comprises 16 residues. From germline, CDR1 is SGHTA and CDR2 FQGNSA. Germline trimming cut 7 bases from V and 0 bases from J; bases unmatched to any gene: 8. CDR3 amino acids: CASTWSTSGSTDTQYF. CDR3 DNA: TGTGCCAGCACCTGGTCGACTAGCGGTAGCACAGATACGCAGTATTTT.

The J gene is TRBJ2-3, the V gene TRBV6-5, with D unclear. V was shortened by 0 bases and J by 5 bases, with 15 bases between the two germline ends. The germline gives CDR1 MNHEY, CDR2 SVGAGI. The CDR3 sequence is 16 residues long. The CDR3 DNA is TGTGCCAGCAGTTACTCGCCAGCGATAAAGGAAGATACGCAGTATTTT. It codes for CASSYSPAIKEDTQYF.

The chain is built from TRBV15 and TRBJ1-3; TRBD1 matches at 10 bases. J gave up 0 bases and V 2 bases, and 4 bases lay outside the gene matches. The CDR3 is 17 amino acids. The germline V gene has CDR1 LNHNV and CDR2 YYDKDF (reference sequence). The CDR3 sequence is CATSRPRTGGSGNTIYF. In nucleotides, the CDR3 is TGTGCCACCAGCAGACCTAGGACAGGGGGCTCTGGAAACACCATATATTTT.

This clone was seen once. The chain has TRBV6-1 and TRBJ2-5; TRBD2 matches at 12 bases. V dropped 4 bases and J dropped 0; count of bases not matched to a gene: 0. The CDR3 covers 15 residues. In germline, CDR1 is MNHNS, CDR2 SASEGT. The CDR3 is CASSGTSGDQETQYF. The CDR3 DNA reads TGTGCCAGCAGTGGGACTAGCGGGGACCAAGAGACCCAGTACTTC.